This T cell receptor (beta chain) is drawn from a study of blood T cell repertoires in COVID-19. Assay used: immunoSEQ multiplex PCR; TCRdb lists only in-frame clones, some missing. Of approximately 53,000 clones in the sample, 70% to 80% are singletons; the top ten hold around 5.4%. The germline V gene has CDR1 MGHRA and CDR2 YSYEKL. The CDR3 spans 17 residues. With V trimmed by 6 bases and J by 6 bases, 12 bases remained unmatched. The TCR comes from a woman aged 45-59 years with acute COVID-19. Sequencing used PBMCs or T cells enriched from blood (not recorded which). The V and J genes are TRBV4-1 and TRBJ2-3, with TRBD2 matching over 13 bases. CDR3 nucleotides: TGCGCCAGCAGAAGGGGGGGACTAGCGGGGCAAGGGGATACGCAGTATTTT. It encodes CASRRGGLAGQGDTQYF.